The clone carrying this T cell receptor (beta chain) was seen just once. The antigen remains undetermined. This entry belongs to a study of shared clonotypes between healthy human individuals. For the study at large: CD4 naive and CD4 memory each took three plates per donor, while CD8 naive took two and CD8 memory one. Study observations and caveats: Tissue TCR repertoires likely differ from these blood-only repertoires. Memory subsets generally showed smaller estimated richness than naive subsets did.

The CDR3 extends over 15 amino acids. Per germline, CDR1 SGHVS and CDR2 FNYEAQ. V trimming: 1 base; J trimming: 2 bases; junction bases outside the gene matches: 2. Assay runs were performed at deep level. Libraries were prepared by immunoSEQ multiplex PCR; TCRdb keeps only in-frame clonotypes and omits some of them. The sample includes roughly 1,100,000 clones, 70% to 80% seen only once; the top ten take over 1.3%. The chain recombines TRBV7-6 with TRBJ1-2, with 9 bases that match TRBD1. Sequencing was done on a sample of memory CD4+ T cells sorted from blood. Sample subset: CD45RA-negative fraction. The sequence came from a man aged 18-30 years in good health. The CDR3 DNA reads TGTGCCAGCAGCTTAGGCGGACAGGGGAACTATGGCTACACCTTC. Encoded protein: CASSLGGQGNYGYTF.